The 30 T cell receptor beta chains in this list originate from one sample, sequenced in a study of post-analysis software for immune sequencing data. Notes on the study in general: With TRBV5-6, TRBV5-1 and TRBV20-1 included, about five TRBV segments were more frequent in patients than in controls.

Their antigens remain unidentified. Unique molecular identifiers featured in each of the TCR beta cDNA libraries. Using its own MiXCR run on the PCR reads, TCRdb lists one record per CDR3 protein. The table includes 700,000 to 900,000 distinct CDR3 sequences, 35% to 55% detected once. Sequenced: blood. Receptors were obtained from a girl aged 10-17 years with multiple sclerosis.

J is TRBJ2-1 and V is TRBV19, with 9 positions matching TRBD2. CDR1 and CDR2 from the germline V gene are LNHDA and SQIVND (reference sequence). The CDR3 has 16 residues. V dropped 6 bases and J dropped 8; count of bases not matched to a gene: 14. CDR3 in amino acids: CASRNRPGLAVDEQFF. The CDR3 DNA is TGTGCCAGTAGGAACCGACCGGGACTAGCAGTTGATGAGCAGTTCTTC.

This clonotype was counted only a few times. The CDR3 bases are TGTGCCAGCAGCGGCCTGATCGTAGGTACCTACAATGAGCAGTTCTTC. It translates to CASSGLIVGTYNEQFF. V usage is TRBV12-3 or TRBV12-4 and J usage is TRBJ2-1; no definite D call. V lost 6 bases, J lost 2 bases, and 17 bases lay in between. CDR3 length equals 16 residues.

The chain links TRBV15 to TRBJ2-5, with D hard to call. The CDR3 length is 15 residues. Germline-derived CDR1 and CDR2 are LNHNV and YYDKDF (reference sequence). With 11 bases removed from V and 2 bases from J, the gap between germline ends came to 21 bases. This chain's CDR3 is CAAISRPLRQETQYF. The DNA of the CDR3 is TGTGCCGCCATATCGCGCCCGCTCCGTCAAGAGACCCAGTACTTC.

This chain joins TRBV12-3 or TRBV12-4 and TRBJ2-7; TRBD1 is a possible D gene (6 bases). The CDR3 consists of 14 residues. The V end was cut by 2 bases, the J end by 3 bases, with 11 bases between. The CDR3 DNA is TGTGCCAGCAGTTTATCGGGACAAGACTACGAGCAGTACTTC. Translated: CASSLSGQDYEQYF.

The chain is built from TRBV24-1 and TRBJ2-3, with D perhaps TRBD1 or TRBD2 (6 bases each). CDR1 KGHDR and CDR2 SFDVKD come from the germline V gene. CDR3 length equals 16 residues. Between the trimmed V and J ends, which lost 4 bases and 6 bases, there was a span of 19 bases. CDR3: CATSDRQDRAGDTQYF. CDR3 in DNA: TGTGCCACCAGTGACCGACAGGACCGGGCGGGGGATACGCAGTATTTT.

The chain uses TRBV2 and TRBJ1-1; D remains unclear. The CDR3 covers 13 residues. The germline CDR1 and CDR2 sequences are SNHLY and FYNNEI. V lost 8 bases and J 4 bases, leaving 14 bases between the germline ends. In nucleotides, the CDR3 is TGTGCCAGCGATGATCCGGTTAGCACTGAAGCTTTCTTT. It translates to CASDDPVSTEAFF.

In this sample, this clonotype turned up a few times. The chain is built from TRBV9 and TRBJ1-2; no firm D call. Trimming left V 4 bases short and J 4 bases short, with 20 bases between. In germline, CDR1 is SGDLS, CDR2 YYNGEE. CDR3 length: 16 amino acids. The CDR3 region has the DNA TGTGCCAGCAGCCCAAACGTCGACCCTAAGGTCTATGGCTACACCTTC. This gives the protein CASSPNVDPKVYGYTF.

The V gene is TRBV27, the J gene TRBJ2-7; 10 bases align to TRBD2. The trim removed 5 bases at V and 5 bases at J, leaving 9 bases unmatched. The CDR3 length is 15 residues. CDR1 MNHEY and CDR2 SMNVEV come from the germline V gene (reference sequence). CDR3 DNA sequence: TGTGCCAGCAGTCCCCATCTAGCGGGAGTCCACGAGCAGTACTTC. It is translated as CASSPHLAGVHEQYF.

This chain joins TRBV6-2 or TRBV6-3 and TRBJ2-7; 7 positions agree with TRBD2. J lost 7 bases, V lost 0 bases, and 9 bases had no gene match. Germline V gene data show CDR1 as MNHEY and CDR2 as SVGEGT. This CDR3 is built from 15 residues. DNA for the CDR3: TGTGCCAGCAGTTACTCGTCCGCGGGAGTGGGTGAGCAGTACTTC. Translating gives CASSYSSAGVGEQYF.

This clonotype was detected only a few times. The genes are TRBV29-1 and TRBJ2-5; D is possibly TRBD2 (6 bases). Germline CDR1 is SQVTM and CDR2 is ANQGSEA. The V and J ends lost 6 bases and 2 bases respectively, with 13 bases between them. The CDR3 consists of 13 residues. The CDR3, as DNA: TGCAGCGTCCTCGCGGAGGGGCAAGAGACCCAGTACTTC. It encodes CSVLAEGQETQYF. The variable domain in full, completed from reference TRBV29-1 and TRBJ2-5, reads SAVISQKPSRDICQRGTSLTIQCQVDSQVTMMFWYRQQPGQSLTLIATANQGSEATYESGFVIDKFPISRPNLTFSTLTVSNMSPEDSSIYLCSVLAEGQETQYFGPGTRLLVL.

This chain links TRBV24-1 with TRBJ2-1; possibly TRBD1 or TRBD2 for D (6 bases each). The CDR3 has 12 residues. CDR1 and CDR2 from the germline V gene are KGHDR and SFDVKD. V lost 6 bases, J lost 10 bases, and 12 bases lay in between. CDR3 bases: TGTGCCACCAGTTACCGGGGGCTCGAGCAGTTCTTC. Its translation: CATSYRGLEQFF.

V is TRBV29-1 and J is TRBJ2-5, with TRBD2 matching 9 bases. V was pared by 2 bases and J by 11 bases, with 12 bases of the junction left unmatched. This CDR3 region has 14 residues. The germline gives CDR1 SQVTM, CDR2 ANQGSEA. This CDR3 reads CSVEPEREVPEQYF. The CDR3 bases are TGCAGCGTTGAACCTGAGCGGGAGGTACCTGAGCAGTACTTC.

Worth noting for this clonotype: Germline is not matched at one junction end, which may reflect a read error. The V gene is TRBV7-2, the J gene TRBJ2-5; D tentatively fits TRBD1 or TRBD2 (6 bases each). CDR1 is SGHTA and CDR2 is FQGNSA in the germline V gene. The CDR3 is made up of 16 amino acids. CDR3 nucleotide sequence: TGTGCCAGTAGCTTTGGGGGGCAGGGGCTCTCCTACGTGCAGTACTTC. Its protein is CASSFGGQGLSYVQYF.

This clonotype was detected once. The rearrangement links TRBV4-3 to TRBJ2-1; 13 bases are a match to TRBD2. The V segment lost 1 base and the J segment 7 bases; nucleotides outside the gene matches: 4. The CDR3 covers 16 residues. Germline V gene lookup returns CDR1 LGHNA and CDR2 YSLEER. The CDR3 bases are TGCGCCAGCAGCCAAGCGGGACTAGCGGGGATGAATGAGCAGTTCTTC. Translating it yields CASSQAGLAGMNEQFF.

Many counts were recorded for this clonotype. This chain links TRBV4-2 with TRBJ1-2, with D possibly TRBD1 on 6 matching bases. V was trimmed by 5 bases and J by 1 base, leaving 8 bases between them. CDR3 length: 13 residues. The V gene's germline CDR1 is LGHNA and CDR2 YNFKEQ. Written as DNA, the CDR3 is TGTGCCAGCAGCTGGACAGATAACTATGGCTACACCTTC. It is translated as CASSWTDNYGYTF.

This clonotype has more than one count but fewer than ten. The rearrangement uses TRBV6-5 and TRBJ1-1, with D hard to call. Trimming stripped 4 bases from V and 3 bases from J, with 6 bases between. The germline V gene has CDR1 MNHEY and CDR2 SVGAGI. This CDR3 region has 12 residues. The CDR3, as DNA: TGTGCCAGCAGTTCCTCCGACACTGAAGCTTTCTTT. Its protein is CASSSSDTEAFF.

The chain employs TRBV10-3 and TRBJ2-5; D is perhaps TRBD2 (7 bases). The J call could be wrong; TRBJ2-7 is a better fit for the DNA end. Looked up from germline, CDR1 is ENHRY and CDR2 is SYGVKD. This CDR3 is built from 13 residues. CDR3 coding DNA: TGTGCCATCAGTGAGTGGGGGGGCACCGAGCAGTACTTC. Protein: CAISEWGGTEQYF.

This chain uses TRBV14 with TRBJ2-1; 8 nucleotides agree with TRBD2. Germline V lookup: CDR1 SGHDN, CDR2 FVKESK. V lost 1 base and J lost 0; bases outside the gene matches: 17. The CDR3 is 21 residues long. CDR3 in amino acids: CASSQGVAGGPYSSSYNEQFF. DNA for the CDR3: TGTGCCAGCAGCCAAGGGGTGGCGGGAGGTCCTTATTCCTCCTCCTACAATGAGCAGTTCTTC. Full variable domain (missing parts from reference TRBV14 and TRBJ2-1): EAGVTQFPSHSVIEKGQTVTLRCDPISGHDNLYWYRRVMGKEIKFLLHFVKESKQDESGMPNNRFLAERTGGTYSTLKVQPAELEDSGVYFCASSQGVAGGPYSSSYNEQFFGPGTRLTVL.

J is TRBJ2-3 and V is TRBV25-1, with D perhaps matching TRBD2 (6 bases). Germline CDR1 MGHDK, CDR2 SYGVNS. This CDR3 region has 16 residues. Between the trimmed V and J ends, which lost 1 base and 3 bases, there was a span of 14 bases. The CDR3 DNA is TGTGCCAGCAGTGAATGGGGTGGGAGGACAACAGATACGCAGTATTTT. This sequence encodes CASSEWGGRTTDTQYF.

This clonotype was seen once. V gene TRBV3-1 combines with J gene TRBJ1-1, with D unclear. The CDR3 spans 12 residues. Per germline, CDR1 LGHDT and CDR2 YNNKEL (reference sequence). V dropped 4 bases and J dropped 10 bases, with 13 bases sitting between them. The CDR3 bases are TGTGCCAGCAGCCCCCGAGAGGAGGCAGCTTTCTTT. Its protein is CASSPREEAAFF.

The sample holds a few counts of this clonotype. J is TRBJ2-3 and V is TRBV7-2; a weak D match, TRBD2 (6 bases). The V gene lost 8 bases and the J gene lost 2 bases, with 20 bases spanning the gap. Germline V gives CDR1 SGHTA, CDR2 FQGNSA. The CDR3 has 16 amino acids. The CDR3 DNA reads TGTGCCAGCTCATCCGTCGGAGGGGTCGCCACAGATACGCAGTATTTT. Translated: CASSSVGGVATDTQYF.

As for this clonotype: At one end the junction does not follow the germline gene, possibly because of a read error. This chain uses TRBV12-3 or TRBV12-4 with TRBJ1-2, with D perhaps matching TRBD1 (5 bases). CDR3 length: 16 residues. The CDR3 spells CACSLAGRGGNYGYTF. DNA of the CDR3: TGTGCCTGCAGTTTAGCCGGTCGCGGGGGAAACTATGGCTACACCTTC.

CDR3 coding DNA: TGCAGCGTTGAAGATCCTGGCGGGAGGGCCTCAGGGGCCAACGTCCTGACTTTC. Its protein is CSVEDPGGRASGANVLTF. The chain carries TRBV29-1 and TRBJ2-6, with 9 bases aligning to TRBD2. This CDR3 is built from 18 residues. Germline CDR1 SQVTM, CDR2 ANQGSEA. The V and J ends lost 0 bases and 4 bases, in that order; junction bases with no gene match: 10.

A word on this clonotype: At one end, the junction sequence differs from germline, possibly due to a read error. CDR3 DNA: TGTGCCAACAGTGAGGACAGAGTGGGCTACGAGCAGTACTTC. This gives the protein CANSEDRVGYEQYF. The genes are TRBV6-1 and TRBJ2-7; tentative D call: TRBD1 (6 bases). This CDR3 is built from 14 residues. CDR1 is MNHNS and CDR2 is SASEGT in the germline V gene.

The chain has TRBV20-1 and TRBJ2-5; no clear D gene. CDR1 DFQATT and CDR2 SNEGSKA come from the germline V gene (reference sequence). V lost 6 bases, J lost 11 bases, and 19 bases lay in between. The CDR3 length is 12 residues. The CDR3 loop reads CSAGDLGLEQYF. The CDR3 bases are TGCAGTGCGGGCGATCTAGGGCTAGAGCAGTACTTC.

The J gene is TRBJ2-1, the V gene TRBV5-1; possible D gene TRBD2, 5 bases. V was pared by 4 bases and J by 5 bases, with 25 bases between. This CDR3 is 18 amino acids long. Germline V gives CDR1 SGHRS, CDR2 YFSETQ. Written as DNA, the CDR3 is TGCGCCAGCAGCCCCTGGGCCCTAGCTGACGACTACAACAATGAGCAGTTCTTC. Translation: CASSPWALADDYNNEQFF.

This clonotype has only a few counts. V usage is TRBV12-3 or TRBV12-4 and J usage is TRBJ1-1; no clear D. This CDR3 spans 13 amino acids. The V end lost 7 bases, the J end lost 0 bases, and 9 bases lay between the germline ends. In DNA form, the CDR3 reads TGTGCCAGCACCGCTTCTTTGAACACTGAAGCTTTCTTT. Its translation is CASTASLNTEAFF.

V is TRBV6-2 or TRBV6-3 and J is TRBJ1-5; 9 nucleotides agree with TRBD1. The germline V gene encodes CDR1 MNHEY and CDR2 SVGEGT. V shed 5 bases and J 5 bases; nucleotides not matched to a gene: 7. The CDR3 runs 15 residues. The CDR3, as DNA: TGTGCCAGCAGTACAGGGGGCGCGGAGTATCAGCCCCAGCATTTT. Encoded protein: CASSTGGAEYQPQHF.

In DNA, the CDR3 is TGCGCCAGCAGCCCCAAGGTCGGTCCAGGCTTCACAGCCAAAAACATTCAGTACTTC. Its protein product is CASSPKVGPGFTAKNIQYF. The V and J genes are TRBV4-3 and TRBJ2-4, with D unresolved. V lost 4 bases, J lost 0 bases, and 22 bases lay in between. CDR1 and CDR2 from the germline V gene are LGHNA and YSLEER. This CDR3 has 19 amino acids.

The J gene is TRBJ1-5, the V gene TRBV3-1, with D uncertain. There are 14 residues in the CDR3. V was shortened by 4 bases and J by 3 bases, with 10 bases between the two germline ends. Germline CDR1 is LGHDT and CDR2 is YNNKEL (reference sequence). The chain's CDR3 is CASSLGPYNQPQHF. The CDR3 DNA reads as TGTGCCAGCAGCCTAGGACCTTACAATCAGCCCCAGCATTTT.